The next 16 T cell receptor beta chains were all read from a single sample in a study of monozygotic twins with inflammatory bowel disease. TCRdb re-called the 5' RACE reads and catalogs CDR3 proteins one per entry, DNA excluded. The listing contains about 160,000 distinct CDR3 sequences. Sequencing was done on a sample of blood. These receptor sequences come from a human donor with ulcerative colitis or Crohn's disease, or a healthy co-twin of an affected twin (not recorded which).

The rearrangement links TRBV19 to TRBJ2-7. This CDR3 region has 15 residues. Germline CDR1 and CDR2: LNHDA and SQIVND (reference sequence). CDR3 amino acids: CASSIDTGGYYEQYF. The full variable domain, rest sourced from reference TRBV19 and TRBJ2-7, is DGGITQSPKYLFRKEGQNVTLSCEQNLNHDAMYWYRQDPGQGLRLIYYSQIVNDFQKGDIAEGYSVSREKKESFPLTVTSAQKNPTAFYLCASSIDTGGYYEQYFGPGTRLTVT.

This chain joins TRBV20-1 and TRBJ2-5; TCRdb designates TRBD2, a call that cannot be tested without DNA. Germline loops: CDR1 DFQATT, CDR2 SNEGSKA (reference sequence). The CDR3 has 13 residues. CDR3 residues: CSAQREIGETQYF.

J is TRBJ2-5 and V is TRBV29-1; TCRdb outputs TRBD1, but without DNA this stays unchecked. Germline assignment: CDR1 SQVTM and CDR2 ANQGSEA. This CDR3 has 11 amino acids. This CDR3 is CSVLSPRGKDF. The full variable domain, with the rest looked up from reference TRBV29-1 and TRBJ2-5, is SAVISQKPSRDICQRGTSLTIQCQVDSQVTMMFWYRQQPGQSLTLIATANQGSEATYESGFVIDKFPISRPNLTFSTLTVSNMSPEDSSIYLCSVLSPRGKDFGPGTRLLVL.

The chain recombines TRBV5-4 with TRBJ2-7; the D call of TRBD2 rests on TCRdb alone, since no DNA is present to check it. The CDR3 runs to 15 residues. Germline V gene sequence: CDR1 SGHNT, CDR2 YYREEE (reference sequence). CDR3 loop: CASSRSASGPYEQYF.

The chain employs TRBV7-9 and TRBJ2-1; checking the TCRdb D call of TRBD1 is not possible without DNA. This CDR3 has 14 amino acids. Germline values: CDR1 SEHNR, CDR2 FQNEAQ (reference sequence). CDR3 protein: CASSHIQVYNEQFF.

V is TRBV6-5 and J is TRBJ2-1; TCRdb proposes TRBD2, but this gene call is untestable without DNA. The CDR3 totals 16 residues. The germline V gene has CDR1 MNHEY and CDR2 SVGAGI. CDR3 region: CASSRGLAGGQNEQFF.

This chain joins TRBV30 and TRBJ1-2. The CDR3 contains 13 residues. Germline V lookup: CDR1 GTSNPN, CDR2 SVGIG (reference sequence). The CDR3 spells CAWQMNSNYGYTF.

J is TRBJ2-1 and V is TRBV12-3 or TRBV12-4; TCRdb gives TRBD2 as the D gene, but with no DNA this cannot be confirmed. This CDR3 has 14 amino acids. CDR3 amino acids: CASSLAGSGRNQFF.

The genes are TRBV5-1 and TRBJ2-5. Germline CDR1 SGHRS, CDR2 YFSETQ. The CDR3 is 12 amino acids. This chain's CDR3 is CASSLVGETQYF.

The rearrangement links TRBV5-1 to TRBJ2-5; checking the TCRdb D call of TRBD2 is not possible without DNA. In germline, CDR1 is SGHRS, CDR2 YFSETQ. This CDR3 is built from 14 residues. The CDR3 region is CASSRVLGETQGYF. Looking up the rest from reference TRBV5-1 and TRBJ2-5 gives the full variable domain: KAGVTQTPRYLIKTRGQQVTLSCSPISGHRSVSWYQQTPGQGLQFLFEYFSETQRNKGNFPGRFSGRQFSNSRSEMNVSTLELGDSALYLCASSRVLGETQGYFGPGTRLLVL.

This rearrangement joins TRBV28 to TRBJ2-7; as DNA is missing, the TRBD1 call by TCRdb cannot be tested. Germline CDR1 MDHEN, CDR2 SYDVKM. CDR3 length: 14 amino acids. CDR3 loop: CASSERDRVYEQYF.

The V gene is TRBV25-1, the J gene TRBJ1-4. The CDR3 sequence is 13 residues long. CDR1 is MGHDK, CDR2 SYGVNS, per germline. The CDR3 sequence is CASSDQGGEKLFF. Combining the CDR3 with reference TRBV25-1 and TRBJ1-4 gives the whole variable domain EADIYQTPRYLVIGTGKKITLECSQTMGHDKMYWYQQDPGMELHLIHYSYGVNSTEKGDLSSESTVSRIRTEHFPLTLESARPSHTSQYLCASSDQGGEKLFFGSGTQLSVL.

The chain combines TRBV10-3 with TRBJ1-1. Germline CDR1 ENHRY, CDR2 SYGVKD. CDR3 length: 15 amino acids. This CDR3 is CAISESMGVNTEAFF.

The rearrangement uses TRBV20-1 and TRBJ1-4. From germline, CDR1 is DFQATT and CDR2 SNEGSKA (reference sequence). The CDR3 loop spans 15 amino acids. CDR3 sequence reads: CSARRGTSTNEKLFF.

The CDR3 loop reads CASSLEVRYWEKLFF. V usage is TRBV28 and J usage is TRBJ1-4. CDR1 MDHEN and CDR2 SYDVKM come from the germline V gene. CDR3 size: 15 residues.

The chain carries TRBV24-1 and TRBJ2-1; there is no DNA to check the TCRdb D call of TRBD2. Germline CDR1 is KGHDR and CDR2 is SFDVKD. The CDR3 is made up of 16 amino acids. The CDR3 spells CATSGPLAGGPAEQFF.